A single TCR beta chain is shown here with its context. Germline CDR1 SGHDT, CDR2 YYEEEE. The CDR3 contains 14 residues. Trimming left V 0 bases short and J 8 bases short, with 14 bases between. The source of the sample is a study of blood T cell repertoires in COVID-19. On the study more broadly: The origin of the acute and convalescent COVID-19 samples was the United States, Italy and Spain. T cells, B-cell-depleted T cells, or PBMCs supplied cDNA or gDNA.

A Seattle source enrolled patients during active infection and followed them longitudinally. Original handling: Counts of nucleated cells, estimated from reference gene primer amplification, were obtained. Clones were sequenced by immunoSEQ multiplex PCR, and TCRdb holds only the in-frame ones, with some missing. The V and J calls and clone size were taken over from that table, and D and trimming were inferred from the DNA. There are about 120,000 clones in the sample; nearly 90% occur only once, and under 4.5% lies in the top ten. The clonotype comes from a woman in her fifties or sixties with COVID-19, enrolled during active disease. The chain has TRBV5-6 and TRBJ1-2; D is possibly TRBD1 (5 bases). The sequenced sample consisted of peripheral blood. CDR3 DNA sequence: TGTGCCAGCAGCTTGGTGGGACCCGGGGGGGGCTACACCTTC. It encodes CASSLVGPGGGYTF.